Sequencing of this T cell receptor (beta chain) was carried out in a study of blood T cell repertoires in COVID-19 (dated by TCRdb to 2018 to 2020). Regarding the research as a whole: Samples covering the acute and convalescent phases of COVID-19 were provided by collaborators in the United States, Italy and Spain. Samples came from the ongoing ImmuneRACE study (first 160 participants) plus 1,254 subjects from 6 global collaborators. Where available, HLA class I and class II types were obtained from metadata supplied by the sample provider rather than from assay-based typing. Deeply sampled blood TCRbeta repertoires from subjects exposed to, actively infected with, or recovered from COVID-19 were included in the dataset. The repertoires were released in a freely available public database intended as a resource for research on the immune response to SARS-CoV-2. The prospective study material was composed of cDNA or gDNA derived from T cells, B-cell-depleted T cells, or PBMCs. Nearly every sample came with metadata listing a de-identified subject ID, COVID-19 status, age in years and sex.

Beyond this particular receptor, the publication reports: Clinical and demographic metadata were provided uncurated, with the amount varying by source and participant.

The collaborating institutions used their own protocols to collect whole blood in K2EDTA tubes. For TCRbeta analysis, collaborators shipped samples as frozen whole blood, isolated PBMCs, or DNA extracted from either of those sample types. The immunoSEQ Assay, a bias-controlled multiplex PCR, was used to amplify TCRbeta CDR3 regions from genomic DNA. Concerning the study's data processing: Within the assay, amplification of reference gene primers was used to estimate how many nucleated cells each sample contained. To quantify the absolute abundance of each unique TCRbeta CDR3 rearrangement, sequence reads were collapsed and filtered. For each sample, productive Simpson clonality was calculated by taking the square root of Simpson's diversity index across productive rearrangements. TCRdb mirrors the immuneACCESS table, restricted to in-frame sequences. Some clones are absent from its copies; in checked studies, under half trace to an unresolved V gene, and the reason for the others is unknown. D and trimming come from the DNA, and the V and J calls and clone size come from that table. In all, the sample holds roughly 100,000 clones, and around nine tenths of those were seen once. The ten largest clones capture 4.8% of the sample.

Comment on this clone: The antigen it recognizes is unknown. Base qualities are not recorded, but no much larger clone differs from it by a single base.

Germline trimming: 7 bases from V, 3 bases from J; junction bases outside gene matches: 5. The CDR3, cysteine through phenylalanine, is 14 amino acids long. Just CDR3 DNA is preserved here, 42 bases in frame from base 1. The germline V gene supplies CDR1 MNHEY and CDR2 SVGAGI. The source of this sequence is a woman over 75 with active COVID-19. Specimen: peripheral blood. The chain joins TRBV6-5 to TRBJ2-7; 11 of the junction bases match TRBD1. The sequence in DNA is TGTGCCAGCAAAGGACAGGGGGCTTTCTACGAGCAGTACTTC. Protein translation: CASKGQGAFYEQYF.